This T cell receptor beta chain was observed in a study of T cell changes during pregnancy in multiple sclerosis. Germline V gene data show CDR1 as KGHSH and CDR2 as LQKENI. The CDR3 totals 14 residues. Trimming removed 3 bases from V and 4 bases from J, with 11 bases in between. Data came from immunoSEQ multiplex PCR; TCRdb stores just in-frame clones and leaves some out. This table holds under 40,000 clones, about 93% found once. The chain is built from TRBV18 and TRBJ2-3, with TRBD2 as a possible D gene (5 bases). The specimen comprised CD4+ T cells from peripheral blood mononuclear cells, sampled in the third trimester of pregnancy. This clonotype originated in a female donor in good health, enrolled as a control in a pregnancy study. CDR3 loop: CASSPLRTADTQYF. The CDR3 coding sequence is TGTGCCAGCTCACCTCTGCGGACTGCAGATACGCAGTATTTT.